The 22 T cell receptor beta chains presented below share a single source sample, sequenced in a study of regulatory T cells in long-lasting Graves disease. Regarding time point: newly diagnosed GD, antithyroid drugs for less than 3 months. Preparation of the TCR library used RNA extracted from PBMCs. To make TCR beta libraries, researchers used iRepertoire HTBI primers and Arm-PCR of CDR3 regions. TCRdb passed the multiplex PCR reads through MiXCR, listing each CDR3 protein once. The sample lists around 250,000 distinct CDR3 sequences, around 20% occurring once. The source material was peripheral blood mononuclear cells (PBMCs), sampled at new diagnosis, from a patient treated with antithyroid drugs. The receptors come from a female donor with Graves disease.

This sequence joins TRBV6-2 or TRBV6-3 and TRBJ2-1; D gene uncertain. Deletions cut 8 bases from V and 4 bases from J, with 12 bases between. CDR3 length: 13 amino acids. Germline CDR1 reads MNHEY; CDR2 reads SVGEGT. CDR3 nucleotide sequence: TGTGCCAGCGTCGTAGGGCAGTACAATGAGCAGTTCTTC. Translated, it gives CASVVGQYNEQFF.

Many counts were recorded for this clonotype. This rearrangement joins TRBV10-3 to TRBJ2-3; D is tentatively TRBD1 or TRBD2 (5 bases each). The CDR3 runs to 14 residues. V lost 7 bases, J lost 2 bases, and 13 bases lay in between. The germline V gene encodes CDR1 ENHRY and CDR2 SYGVKD. The CDR3 region has the DNA TGTGCCATCAAATCAGGGACCGACACAGATACGCAGTATTTT. Its translation: CAIKSGTDTDTQYF.

This clonotype appeared many times. The chain recombines TRBV9 with TRBJ2-3, with D possibly being TRBD2 (6 bases). Germline V gene sequence: CDR1 SGDLS, CDR2 YYNGEE. V shed 3 bases and J shed 8 bases, with 10 bases lying between them. The CDR3 is 12 amino acids. CDR3 in amino acids: CASSARGGTQYF. CDR3 DNA: TGTGCCAGCAGCGCCCGGGGAGGTACGCAGTATTTT.

This clonotype was observed at least ten times. The genes are TRBV27 and TRBJ2-5, with D unresolved. This CDR3 contains 13 residues. The germline CDR1 and CDR2 sequences are MNHEY and SMNVEV (reference sequence). V was pared by 6 bases and J by 5 bases, with 13 bases between. CDR3 loop: CASRTGGVETQYF. CDR3 DNA sequence: TGTGCCAGCAGAACCGGCGGTGTGGAGACCCAGTACTTC.

V is TRBV29-1 and J is TRBJ1-2; D possibly corresponds to TRBD1 (5 bases). Germline V lookup: CDR1 SQVTM, CDR2 ANQGSEA. V was clipped by 2 bases and J by 4 bases, with 14 bases between them. This CDR3 is 14 amino acids long. CDR3 DNA sequence: TGCAGCGTTGAAACAGGTGTGCGTGTCTATGGCTACACCTTC. Translated, it gives CSVETGVRVYGYTF.

In its sample, this clonotype was seen many times. The rearrangement uses TRBV19 and TRBJ1-1; D not certain. The V gene lost 0 bases and the J gene lost 3 bases, with 8 bases spanning the gap. Germline lookup yields CDR1 LNHDA and CDR2 SQIVND (reference sequence). This CDR3 contains 14 residues. The CDR3 loop reads CASSIDLAHTEAFF. The DNA for the CDR3 is TGTGCCAGTAGTATAGATCTGGCGCACACTGAAGCTTTCTTT.

The chain uses TRBV7-9 and TRBJ2-7; 9 bases fit TRBD1. From germline, CDR1 is SEHNR and CDR2 FQNEAQ (reference sequence). With V trimmed by 5 bases and J by 1 base, 9 bases remained unmatched. This CDR3 comprises 16 residues. The CDR3 DNA follows: TGTGCCAGCAGCCGCACCGGGACAGGGAGGTCCTACGAGCAGTACTTC. It translates to CASSRTGTGRSYEQYF.

This clonotype showed up many times. Mismatch with germline at one junction end may stem from a read error. The DNA for the CDR3 is TGTGCCAGCAGCTTAGGGGCGGCTAGCACAGATACGCAGTATTTT. It specifies CASSLGAASTDTQYF. This chain links TRBV5-1 with TRBJ2-3; a possible D gene is TRBD1 (5 bases). CDR3 size: 15 residues. From germline, CDR1 is SGHRS and CDR2 YFSETQ.

To note about this clonotype: This may arise from a read error, as a much more abundant clone is one base away. The chain uses TRBV6-1 and TRBJ2-1, with a tentative D call TRBD1 (6 bases). V was trimmed by 6 bases and J by 5 bases, leaving 17 bases between them. Germline-derived CDR1 and CDR2 are MNHNS and SASEGT. The CDR3 runs 15 residues. DNA for the CDR3: TGTGCCAGCAGGGTACAGGGTGTCGGGCACAATGAGCAGTTCTTC. It is translated as CASRVQGVGHNEQFF.

The chain is built from TRBV5-4 and TRBJ2-6; D is uncertain. This CDR3 spans 14 amino acids. V lost 3 bases to trimming and J lost 0 bases, with 4 bases between them. Per germline, CDR1 SGHNT and CDR2 YYREEE (reference sequence). The CDR3 protein is CASSYPSGANVLTF. The DNA of the CDR3 is TGTGCCAGCAGCTACCCCTCTGGGGCCAACGTCCTGACTTTC.

The rearrangement joins TRBV11-2 to TRBJ2-7, with 8 bases fitting TRBD1. V shed 4 bases, J shed 0 bases, and the junction held 8 bases outside the gene matches. CDR3 size: 16 residues. CDR1 and CDR2 (germline): SGHAT, FQNNGV. CDR3 sequence: CASSWGQVSSSYEQYF. The CDR3, as DNA: TGTGCCAGCAGCTGGGGACAGGTTTCGAGCTCCTACGAGCAGTACTTC.

This clonotype has at least ten counts. This chain links TRBV28 with TRBJ2-3; 12 bases fit TRBD2. Germline lookup yields CDR1 MDHEN and CDR2 SYDVKM. This CDR3 has 16 residues. J was trimmed by 4 bases and V by 6 bases; bases with no gene match: 8. The CDR3 DNA reads TGTGCCAGCAGCAAGACTAGCGGGGGACCCCCAGATACGCAGTATTTT. It is translated as CASSKTSGGPPDTQYF.

Concerning this clonotype itself: A far larger clone differs by one base, so this is likely a read error. J is TRBJ1-5 and V is TRBV6-2 or TRBV6-3, with D possibly being TRBD1 (6 bases). Trimming stripped 2 bases from V and 6 bases from J, with 20 bases between. The germline V gene has CDR1 MNHEY and CDR2 SVGEGT. CDR3 length: 17 amino acids. As DNA, the CDR3 is TGTGCCAGCAGTTACGGGACCAGGACGGGGGGCAGTCAGCCCCAGCATTTT. Its translation: CASSYGTRTGGSQPQHF.

In this sample, this clonotype turned up many times. The V gene is TRBV6-1, the J gene TRBJ2-2; D possibly corresponds to TRBD2 (5 bases). This CDR3 is built from 13 residues. With 6 bases removed from V and 7 bases from J, the gap between germline ends came to 12 bases. In germline, CDR1 is MNHNS, CDR2 SASEGT. The CDR3, as DNA: TGTGCCAGCAGCAACCTAGGAGGCGGGGAGCTGTTTTTT. It is translated as CASSNLGGGELFF.

Ten or more counts support this clonotype. The chain has TRBV2 and TRBJ2-5, with D maybe TRBD1 (5 bases). The CDR3 runs 13 residues. Deletions cut 1 base from V and 5 bases from J, with 8 bases between. Per germline, CDR1 SNHLY and CDR2 FYNNEI. The CDR3 loop reads CASSEEGVETQYF. The CDR3 nucleotides are TGTGCCAGCAGTGAAGAAGGGGTGGAGACCCAGTACTTC.

The chain recombines TRBV9 with TRBJ1-4, with D perhaps TRBD1 (6 bases). Germline CDR1 reads SGDLS; CDR2 reads YYNGEE. V dropped 4 bases and J dropped 8 bases, with 18 bases sitting between them. The CDR3 loop spans 15 amino acids. CDR3 amino acids: CASSSDGGPEEKLFF. CDR3 DNA sequence: TGTGCCAGCAGCTCAGACGGGGGCCCCGAGGAAAAACTGTTTTTT.

This clonotype was picked up many times. This chain links TRBV5-1 with TRBJ2-1; possible D gene TRBD2, 5 bases. The germline V gene has CDR1 SGHRS and CDR2 YFSETQ. The CDR3 totals 15 residues. Trimming shortened V by 2 bases and J by 8 bases, and 17 bases separated the two germline ends. CDR3 nucleotides: TGCGCCAGCAGCTTAGATGCGCGGGTCGGCGATGAGCAGTTCTTC. Amino acids: CASSLDARVGDEQFF.

This clonotype was seen more than once but under ten times. The CDR3 reads CASKSSRASHYNEQFF. Here the CDR3 DNA reads TGTGCCAGTAAGAGCTCAAGGGCCAGCCATTACAATGAGCAGTTCTTC. This chain connects TRBV19 to TRBJ2-1; no firm D call. Looked up from germline, CDR1 is LNHDA and CDR2 is SQIVND (reference sequence). This CDR3 is built from 16 residues. The V end lost 7 bases, the J end lost 4 bases, and 20 bases lay between the germline ends.

The V and J genes are TRBV7-9 and TRBJ2-5; 7 bases line up with TRBD1. Trimming cost V 1 base and J 2 bases; bases outside gene matches: 4. CDR3 length equals 15 residues. CDR1 is SEHNR and CDR2 is FQNEAQ in the germline V gene (reference sequence). CDR3 region: CASSLEDRDQETQYF. CDR3 nucleotides: TGTGCCAGCAGCTTAGAAGACAGGGATCAAGAGACCCAGTACTTC.

The chain recombines TRBV7-2 with TRBJ2-3, with TRBD2 matching 10 bases. The junction had 10 bases not matched to a gene; V was cut back by 1 base and J by 3 bases. The CDR3 extends over 18 amino acids. Germline V gives CDR1 SGHTA, CDR2 FQGNSA. CDR3 DNA sequence: TGTGCCAGCAGCTTAGTAGCAGCGGGGGGGCGAGGTACAGATACGCAGTATTTT. This codes for CASSLVAAGGRGTDTQYF.

The V gene is TRBV6-1, the J gene TRBJ2-2; the match to TRBD2 covers 9 bases. J lost 3 bases, V lost 5 bases, and 4 bases had no gene match. The germline V gene encodes CDR1 MNHNS and CDR2 SASEGT. This CDR3 is 15 amino acids long. The CDR3 spells CASSKRGVHTGELFF. CDR3 bases: TGTGCCAGCAGTAAGCGGGGGGTACACACCGGGGAGCTGTTTTTT.

As DNA, the CDR3 is TGTGCCAGCAGTTACGACCCCCGTCAGATCACCGGGGAGCTGTTTTTT. It is translated as CASSYDPRQITGELFF. The chain employs TRBV6-9 and TRBJ2-2; D is unresolved. Germline loops: CDR1 MNHGY, CDR2 SVAAGI. V shed 3 bases and J shed 4 bases, with 15 bases lying between them. This CDR3 is built from 16 residues.